Included here is one TCR beta chain sequence, with context. The data belong to a study of blood T cell repertoires in COVID-19. Germline CDR1 is LGHNA and CDR2 is YNFKEQ. Deletions cut 1 base from V and 0 bases from J, with 7 bases between. This CDR3 is built from 16 residues. Method: immunoSEQ multiplex PCR; TCRdb's copy keeps in-frame clones and lacks some. The table includes roughly 61,000 clones, about 84% detected once. The sample consisted of peripheral blood. The chain combines TRBV4-2 with TRBJ2-6; D is perhaps TRBD1 (5 bases). The clonotype was recovered from a man aged 40-49 years with active COVID-19. Here the CDR3 reads CASSQGQNSGANVLTF. In nucleotides, the CDR3 is TGTGCCAGCAGCCAAGGACAGAACTCTGGGGCCAACGTCCTGACTTTC.